The rows below give T cell receptor beta chains drawn from one sample of a study of blood T cell repertoires in COVID-19. Sequenced by immunoSEQ multiplex PCR; TCRdb stores in-frame clones only, minus some. The data hold about 110,000 clones, with approximately 80% observed a single time. Source material: peripheral blood. The receptors were gathered from a woman aged 60 to 75 with acute or convalescent COVID-19. CDR3s include the opening cysteine and the closing phenylalanine or tryptophan. A D gene is named only where the DNA matches it firmly. A row's size may be missing; if present it is once, few, many or a size class.

cdr3_aa cdr3_nt v_call clone_size d_call j_call
CASSLASGAGETQYF TGTGCCAGCAGCTTAGCCAGCGGGGCTGGGGAGACCCAGTACTTC TRBV11-1 NA TRBD2 TRBJ2-5
CASGGTEAFF TGTGCCAGCGGGGGGACTGAAGCTTTCTTT TRBV2 NA NA TRBJ1-1
CASSYGQGLTNTEAFF TGTGCCAGCAGTTACGGGCAGGGACTCACAAACACTGAAGCTTTCTTT TRBV6-5 NA NA TRBJ1-1
CASNWDRNEKLFF TGTGCCAGCAACTGGGACAGGAATGAAAAACTGTTTTTT TRBV2 NA TRBD1 TRBJ1-4
CASSLATGILTDTQYF TGTGCCAGCAGCTTAGCGACAGGGATTTTGACAGATACGCAGTATTTT TRBV7-2 once TRBD1 TRBJ2-3
CASNTGQYYEQYF TGTGCCAGCAACACCGGACAGTACTACGAGCAGTACTTC TRBV11-3 few NA TRBJ2-7
CASSAGTGQYSEAFF TGTGCCAGCAGCGCCGGGACAGGGCAGTATTCTGAAGCTTTCTTT TRBV7-2 NA TRBD1 TRBJ1-1
CASSSAGGLNQETQYF TGTGCCAGCAGCTCCGCCGGGGGACTGAATCAAGAGACCCAGTACTTC TRBV11-2 many NA TRBJ2-5
CASSWGQPPGELFF TGTGCCAGCAGCTGGGGACAGCCCCCGGGGGAACTGTTTTTT TRBV5-6 NA TRBD1 TRBJ1-4
CASSLPPTGRKGTEAFF TGTGCCAGCAGCTTACCCCCGACAGGGCGAAAGGGGACTGAAGCTTTCTTT TRBV7-9 NA TRBD1 TRBJ1-1
CASSLAMTVYGYTF TGTGCCAGCAGCTTAGCTATGACAGTCTATGGCTACACCTTC TRBV7-8 once NA TRBJ1-2
CASSSGGPGTGELFF TGTGCCAGTTCCTCGGGGGGGCCGGGCACCGGGGAGCTGTTTTTT TRBV19 NA TRBD2 TRBJ2-2
CASRPWAPRGGYTF TGTGCCAGCCGCCCTTGGGCCCCTAGGGGTGGCTACACCTTC TRBV28 NA NA TRBJ1-2
CASSSISGGAEAFF TGTGCCAGCAGCTCCATTTCGGGGGGCGCCGAGGCTTTCTTT TRBV7-8 once NA TRBJ1-1
CASNRQTDTQYF TGTGCCAGCAACCGACAGACAGATACGCAGTATTTT TRBV7-2 NA NA TRBJ2-3
CASSPYGLTNYGYTF TGCGCCAGCAGCCCCTACGGTCTAACTAACTATGGCTACACCTTC TRBV5-1 few NA TRBJ1-2
CAISESGRASRYGYTF TGTGCCATCAGTGAGTCGGGGAGGGCGAGTCGCTATGGCTACACCTTC TRBV10-3 NA NA TRBJ1-2
CAISERRDRNFSLHF TGTGCCATCAGTGAGAGGAGGGACAGGAATTTTTCCCTCCACTTT TRBV10-3 NA TRBD1 TRBJ1-6
CASSIGGSVGNEQFF TGTGCCAGCAGCATCGGGGGTTCGGTTGGCAATGAGCAGTTCTTC TRBV28 NA NA TRBJ2-1
CASSERTGGWDTEAFF TGTGCCAGCAGCGAACGGACAGGGGGATGGGACACTGAAGCTTTCTTT TRBV6-2/TRBV6-3 once TRBD1 TRBJ1-1
CASSSPQGMNTEAFF TGTGCCAGCAGCTCCCCCCAGGGAATGAACACTGAAGCTTTCTTT TRBV7-9 few NA TRBJ1-1
CASSSPREHGYTF TGTGCCAGCAGCTCCCCCAGGGAACATGGCTACACCTTC TRBV11-3 NA NA TRBJ1-2
CAWTRDRPYGYTF TGTGCCTGGACCCGGGACAGGCCCTATGGCTACACCTTC TRBV30 NA TRBD1 TRBJ1-2
CASSLFPLGQGTSYEQYF TGTGCCAGCAGTTTATTTCCACTGGGACAGGGGACTTCCTACGAGCAGTACTTC TRBV28 NA TRBD1 TRBJ2-7
CAWTRTSGLETQYF TGTGCCTGGACGAGGACTAGTGGACTAGAGACCCAGTACTTC TRBV30 NA TRBD2 TRBJ2-5
CASSFLPNNEQFF TGTGCCAGCAGTTTCTTACCTAACAATGAGCAGTTCTTC TRBV12-3/TRBV12-4 NA NA TRBJ2-1
CASIKSGGTEAFF TGTGCCAGCATTAAATCAGGGGGGACTGAAGCTTTCTTT TRBV6-5 once TRBD1 TRBJ1-1
CASSSQAGNTIYF TGTGCCAGTAGTAGCCAGGCTGGAAACACCATATATTTT TRBV19 NA NA TRBJ1-3
CASSQSIRPGQGDTQYF TGTGCCAGTAGTCAAAGTATCCGCCCGGGACAGGGAGATACGCAGTATTTT TRBV19 NA TRBD1 TRBJ2-3
CSVAGTYEQYF TGCAGCGTTGCGGGGACCTACGAGCAGTACTTC TRBV29-1 NA NA TRBJ2-7
CASSLPLAGGQTQYF TGTGCCAGCAGCTTGCCACTAGCGGGCGGGCAGACCCAGTACTTC TRBV5-5 once TRBD2 TRBJ2-5
CASSFYRGTNQPQHF TGTGCCAGCAGCTTTTACAGGGGAACCAATCAGCCCCAGCATTTT TRBV7-2 once TRBD1 TRBJ1-5
CASSPSGNTGELFF TGTGCCAGCAGCCCCTCAGGGAACACCGGGGAGCTGTTTTTT TRBV7-2 NA NA TRBJ2-2
CASSSTGVYGYTF TGTGCCAGCAGCTCGACAGGGGTCTATGGCTACACCTTC TRBV5-6 NA TRBD1 TRBJ1-2
CASSFDPGQGFFGDGYTF TGCGCCAGCAGCTTTGATCCGGGACAGGGGTTTTTCGGTGATGGCTACACCTTC TRBV5-1 NA TRBD1 TRBJ1-2
CASSDGLAGGHEQFF TGTGCCAGCAGCGACGGACTAGCGGGGGGGCATGAGCAGTTCTTC TRBV7-3 NA TRBD2 TRBJ2-1
CASSHRGLGYGYTF TGCGCCAGCAGCCACAGGGGGCTAGGCTATGGCTACACCTTC TRBV4-1 NA TRBD1 TRBJ1-2
CASSGVSPGGYNSPLHF TGTGCCAGCAGCGGGGTCTCTCCGGGAGGTTATAATTCACCCCTCCACTTT TRBV5-4 NA NA TRBJ1-6
CASSQLGDSPLHF TGTGCCAGCAGTCAACTAGGCGACTCACCCCTCCACTTT TRBV6-1 NA NA TRBJ1-6
CASSTSAPLNYEQYF TGTGCCAGCAGTACTAGCGCCCCTCTTAACTACGAGCAGTACTTC TRBV6-4 NA TRBD2 TRBJ2-7
CASSPGTANTGELFF TGCGCCAGCAGCCCCGGGACAGCGAACACCGGGGAGCTGTTTTTT TRBV5-1 NA TRBD1 TRBJ2-2
CASSETGSSYEQYF TGTGCCAGCAGCGAAACAGGGAGCTCCTACGAGCAGTACTTC TRBV7-8 once NA TRBJ2-7
CASSPRLPIGGELFF TGCGCCAGCAGCCCACGTCTACCCATTGGCGGGGAGCTGTTTTTT TRBV4-1 NA NA TRBJ2-2
CASSQTSGGTDTQYF TGTGCCAGCAGCCAGACTAGCGGGGGGACAGATACGCAGTATTTT TRBV3-1/TRBV3-2 NA TRBD2 TRBJ2-3
CASSPPGGAYEKLFF TGTGCCAGCAGCCCTCCAGGGGGCGCTTACGAAAAACTGTTTTTT TRBV7-9 NA TRBD1 TRBJ1-4
CAGGERTPQHF TGTGCCGGGGGCGAAAGGACGCCCCAGCATTTT TRBV6-5 NA NA TRBJ1-5
CASSLAAGRGQETQYF TGTGCCAGCAGCTTAGCGGCGGGGCGGGGGCAAGAGACCCAGTACTTC TRBV7-2 NA TRBD2 TRBJ2-5
CAWGGQGNQPQHF TGTGCCTGGGGCGGACAGGGCAATCAGCCCCAGCATTTT TRBV30 few TRBD1 TRBJ1-5
CATAPSSYNEQFF TGTGCCACCGCCCCGAGCTCCTACAATGAGCAGTTCTTC TRBV3-1/TRBV3-2 NA NA TRBJ2-1
CASSRPGAGGPDTQYF TGTGCCAGCAGCCGCCCTGGGGCGGGGGGGCCAGATACGCAGTATTTT TRBV6-6 NA TRBD2 TRBJ2-3
CSVVGKSSYNEQFF TGCAGCGTTGTGGGCAAGAGCTCCTACAATGAGCAGTTCTTC TRBV29-1 NA NA TRBJ2-1